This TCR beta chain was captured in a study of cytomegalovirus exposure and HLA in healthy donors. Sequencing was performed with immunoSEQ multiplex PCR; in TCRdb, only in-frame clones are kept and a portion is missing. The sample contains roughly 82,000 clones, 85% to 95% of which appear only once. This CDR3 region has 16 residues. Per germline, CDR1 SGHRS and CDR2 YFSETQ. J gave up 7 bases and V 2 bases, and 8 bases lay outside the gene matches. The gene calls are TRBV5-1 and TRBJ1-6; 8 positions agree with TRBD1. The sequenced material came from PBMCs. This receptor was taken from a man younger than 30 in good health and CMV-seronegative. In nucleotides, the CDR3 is TGCGCCAGCAGCTTCGGCCCACAGGGGGGAAATTCACCCCTCCACTTT. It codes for CASSFGPQGGNSPLHF.